The rows below give T cell receptor beta chains drawn from one sample of a study of blood T cell repertoires in COVID-19. Some clones are missing from TCRdb's copy, which holds only in-frame ones; the method was immunoSEQ multiplex PCR. The sample lists about 220,000 clones; 82% were seen once. The specimen was PBMCs or T cells enriched from blood (not recorded which). These receptors all stem from a woman aged 60-75 years who had recovered from COVID-19. The conserved cysteine and the conserved F or W are not part of the CDR3 here.

v_gene	j_gene	CDR3aa
TRBV3-1/TRBV3-2	TRBJ2-2	ASSQVPSNTGELF
TRBV6-5	TRBJ1-1	ASYFSQGAEAF
TRBV12-3/TRBV12-4	TRBJ1-3	ASSFTGNTIY
TRBV7-2	TRBJ1-2	ASSLGQAGGYT
TRBV7-2	TRBJ2-3	ASSLWSGTDTQY
TRBV10-2	TRBJ1-1	ASRGAGEGMNTEAF
TRBV5-1	TRBJ1-1	ASSAAVQNTEAF
TRBV7-6	TRBJ1-6	ASSLDTGAVGSPLH
TRBV10-1	TRBJ1-6	AINKQGSRSSYNSPLH
TRBV7-8	TRBJ2-3	ASSLGTVSPHTQY
TRBV29-1	TRBJ1-2	SVEGTDQTNYGYT
TRBV5-4	TRBJ2-2	ASSLGDRNTGELF
TRBV3-1/TRBV3-2	TRBJ2-3	ASSQVLASDTQY
TRBV19	TRBJ2-7	ASSTTGKSVEQY
TRBV7-2	TRBJ1-1	ASSWTGSSTEAF
TRBV10-1	TRBJ1-3	ASSPLGPRTDGNTIY
TRBV7-3	TRBJ2-2	ASSLTAGANTGELF
TRBV3-1/TRBV3-2	TRBJ2-3	ASSRLGAGWTDTQY
TRBV10-3	TRBJ2-3	AISGTSGEGDTQY
TRBV29-1	TRBJ2-1	SVEKGGLAGGTYNEQF
TRBV10-1	TRBJ2-7	ASMGDRAYEQY
TRBV2	TRBJ2-1	ASSARGGANNEQF
TRBV7-2	TRBJ2-2	ASSWTGTGGSRGELF
TRBV2	TRBJ1-2	ASSGQGRNYGYT
TRBV6-5	TRBJ1-3	ASSNRGQGGNTIY
TRBV19	TRBJ1-3	ASSRAQGYGNTIY
TRBV27	TRBJ2-3	ASSFFPGKTTDTQY
TRBV5-6	TRBJ1-1	ASSFGDRYTEAF
TRBV7-2	TRBJ1-6	ASSLAGTGGLGGSPLH
TRBV5-5	TRBJ1-6	ASSLALDRTNSPLH
TRBV5-4	TRBJ1-3	ASSLDSSFSGNTIY
TRBV19	TRBJ2-7	ASSVAGVSYEQY
TRBV3-1/TRBV3-2	TRBJ1-5	ASSQSSVSGPQH
TRBV6-5	TRBJ1-1	AIGRTGLVTEAF
TRBV7-8	TRBJ2-5	ASSYLAGEGETQY
TRBV6-4	TRBJ2-2	ASSESRTSGVTGELF
TRBV28	TRBJ1-2	ASSKTGSIDYGYT
TRBV4-1	TRBJ2-5	ASSQTGSPGTQY
TRBV29-1	TRBJ2-1	SVVQGGLNEQF
TRBV5-6	TRBJ1-6	ASSLGRRSSYNSPLH